These 13 T cell receptor beta chains originate from one sample sequenced in a study of T cell repertoires in cytomegalovirus infection. TCRdb processed the reads anew with MiXCR; each CDR3 protein has one entry. The table lists fewer than 85,000 distinct CDR3 sequences, 4% of them singletons. Sample: PBMCs. The receptors stem from a human donor in good health (CMV status not recorded). Some clones in this sample may be carry-over from other donors' samples.

This clonotype was observed at least ten times. The rearrangement uses TRBV7-8 and TRBJ1-5; a weak D match, TRBD1 (6 bases). Germline V gene data show CDR1 as SGHVS and CDR2 as FQNEAQ. The CDR3 contains 16 residues. The V end was cut by 3 bases, the J end by 7 bases, with 19 bases between. Written as DNA, the CDR3 is TGTGCCAGCAGCTTGGCAACAGGGTTTTTCTCGCAGCCCCAGCATTTT. Its translation is CASSLATGFFSQPQHF.

In its sample, this clonotype was seen many times. V usage is TRBV20-1 and J usage is TRBJ1-3; 7 nucleotides match TRBD1. Germline V gene data show CDR1 as DFQATT and CDR2 as SNEGSKA (reference sequence). The CDR3 is 15 amino acids. With 3 bases clipped from V and 3 bases from J, the junction kept 8 bases outside the gene matches. In DNA form, the CDR3 reads TGCAGTGCTAGCAAATTCGACAGGGTTGGAAACACCATATATTTT. Translating it yields CSASKFDRVGNTIYF.

This clonotype was observed many times. The rearrangement uses TRBV20-1 and TRBJ2-2; 9 positions match TRBD2. CDR3 size: 16 residues. Trimming at V came to 5 bases and at J to 7 bases, leaving 14 bases not matched to a gene. CDR1 DFQATT and CDR2 SNEGSKA come from the germline V gene (reference sequence). The CDR3 bases are TGCAGTGCTCAGAATCGACTAGCGGCGGGGGGCGGGGAGCTGTTTTTT. It yields the protein CSAQNRLAAGGGELFF.

This clonotype was recorded many times. The rearrangement uses TRBV7-6 and TRBJ2-7; D tentatively fits TRBD1 or TRBD2 (5 bases each). Trimming took 5 bases from V and 3 from J, leaving 17 bases between them. CDR1 and CDR2 (germline): SGHVS, FNYEAQ. The CDR3 has 15 residues. The CDR3 sequence: CASSPRGAGVYEQYF. The CDR3 bases are TGTGCCAGCAGCCCCCGGGGCGCCGGGGTCTACGAGCAGTACTTC. Full variable domain (rest looked up from reference TRBV7-6 and TRBJ2-7): GAGVSQSPRYKVTKRGQDVALRCDPISGHVSLYWYRQALGQGPEFLTYFNYEAQQDKSGLPNDRFSAERPEGSISTLTIQRTEQRDSAMYRCASSPRGAGVYEQYFGPGTRLTVT.

In its sample, this clonotype was seen many times. The chain joins TRBV20-1 to TRBJ2-3; TRBD2 matches at 9 bases. J was trimmed by 6 bases and V by 5 bases; bases with no gene match: 12. Germline V gives CDR1 DFQATT, CDR2 SNEGSKA (reference sequence). There are 15 residues in the CDR3. Written as DNA, the CDR3 is TGCAGTGCTGAAAATAGCGGGAGCAGTGTGGATACGCAGTATTTT. Its translation is CSAENSGSSVDTQYF.

In its sample, this clonotype was seen many times. The V call is TRBV7-2, the J call TRBJ1-2; the D gene is possibly TRBD1 (5 bases). This CDR3 comprises 12 residues. Germline assignment: CDR1 SGHTA and CDR2 FQGNSA. Trimming took 5 bases from V and 6 from J, leaving 10 bases between them. This chain's CDR3 is CASSPGYDGYTF. Here the CDR3 DNA reads TGTGCCAGCAGCCCAGGGTATGATGGCTACACCTTC.

This clonotype was recorded at least ten times. V usage is TRBV4-3 and J usage is TRBJ2-7; weak D call: TRBD1 (5 bases). With 0 bases removed from V and 5 bases from J, the gap between germline ends came to 17 bases. Germline V CDR1 and CDR2: LGHNA, YSLEER. The CDR3 is made up of 16 amino acids. The CDR3 DNA reads as TGCGCCAGCAGCCAAGATGGGGCGTCCTCCGGACACGAGCAGTACTTC. Translation gives CASSQDGASSGHEQYF.

Ten or more counts support this clonotype. J is TRBJ1-3 and V is TRBV20-1; no clear D gene. In germline, CDR1 is DFQATT, CDR2 SNEGSKA (reference sequence). CDR3 length: 14 residues. With 6 bases removed from V and 0 bases from J, the gap between germline ends came to 12 bases. In DNA, the CDR3 is TGCAGTGCAAGGGTTCAGGCCTCTGGAAACACCATATATTTT. It codes for CSARVQASGNTIYF.

This clonotype was seen repeatedly, ten times or more. This chain joins TRBV7-2 and TRBJ2-3; D is perhaps TRBD2 (6 bases). Germline CDR1 reads SGHTA; CDR2 reads FQGNSA. The CDR3 sequence is 18 residues long. V lost 2 bases, J lost 6 bases, and 24 bases lay in between. The CDR3 region is CASSLQGLWRGELDTQYF. CDR3 nucleotide sequence: TGTGCCAGCAGCTTACAGGGACTCTGGCGGGGAGAATTGGATACGCAGTATTTT.

This clonotype has at least ten counts. The chain joins TRBV7-8 to TRBJ2-5; perhaps TRBD2 as D (5 bases). V was cut by 1 base and J by 3 bases, with 9 bases left in between. CDR1 SGHVS and CDR2 FQNEAQ come from the germline V gene. The CDR3 loop spans 14 amino acids. CDR3 bases: TGTGCCAGCAGCTTAGGTGGACTTAAAGAGACCCAGTACTTC. Amino acids: CASSLGGLKETQYF.

This clonotype showed up many times. The rearrangement uses TRBV2 and TRBJ1-2, with TRBD1 identical over 7 bases. With 6 bases clipped from V and 4 bases from J, the junction kept 5 bases outside the gene matches. The CDR3 loop spans 13 amino acids. CDR1 is SNHLY, CDR2 FYNNEI, per germline. CDR3 DNA: TGTGCCAGCAGACCCCAGGGGGGCTATGGCTACACCTTC. Translating it yields CASRPQGGYGYTF.

This clonotype occurred many times. At one of its ends the junction is not consistent with the germline gene, which may arise from a read error. V is TRBV6-5 and J is TRBJ2-5; TRBD2 agrees at 11 bases. The germline V gene encodes CDR1 MNHEY and CDR2 SVGAGI. This CDR3 comprises 13 residues. CDR3 bases: TGTGCCAGCAGTTACTCGAAGGGACTAGCGGAACACTTC. Its translation is CASSYSKGLAEHF.

This clonotype was observed at least ten times. The chain carries TRBV28 and TRBJ1-5; D remains unclear. This CDR3 contains 13 residues. Between the trimmed V and J ends, which lost 6 bases and 4 bases, there was a span of 10 bases. Germline V gene sequence: CDR1 MDHEN, CDR2 SYDVKM. This CDR3 is CASRANVNQPQHF. The DNA for the CDR3 is TGTGCCAGCAGGGCAAACGTAAATCAGCCCCAGCATTTT.